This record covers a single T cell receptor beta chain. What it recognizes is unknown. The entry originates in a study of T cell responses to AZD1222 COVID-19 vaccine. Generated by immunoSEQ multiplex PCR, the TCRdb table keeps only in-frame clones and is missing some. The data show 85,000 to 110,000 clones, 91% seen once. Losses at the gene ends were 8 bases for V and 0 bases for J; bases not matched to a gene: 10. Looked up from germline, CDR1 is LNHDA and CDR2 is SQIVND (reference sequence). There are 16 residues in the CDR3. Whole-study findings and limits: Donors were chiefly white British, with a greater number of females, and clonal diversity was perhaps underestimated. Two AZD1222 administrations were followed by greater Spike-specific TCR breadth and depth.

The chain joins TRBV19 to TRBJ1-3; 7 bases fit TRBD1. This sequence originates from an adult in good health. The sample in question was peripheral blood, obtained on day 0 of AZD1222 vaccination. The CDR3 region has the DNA TGTGCCAGTCGTCCGGGACAGCCCAACTCTGGAAACACCATATATTTT. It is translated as CASRPGQPNSGNTIYF.